This T cell receptor (beta chain) is drawn from a study of control samples from healthy donors and cancer patients. Trimming shortened V by 4 bases and J by 4 bases, and 21 bases separated the two germline ends. Germline CDR1 reads SGDLS; CDR2 reads YYNGEE. The CDR3 extends over 17 amino acids. Some clones are missing from TCRdb's copy, which holds only in-frame ones; the method was immunoSEQ multiplex PCR. This sample has about 180,000 clones; roughly 90% occur once, and the top ten carry just over 1.4%. The rearrangement links TRBV9 to TRBJ1-3; D might be TRBD1 (5 bases). The TCR comes from a woman aged 50 to 60 in good health. Sample: blood. CDR3 loop: CASSPNRGRVGGNTIYF. The CDR3 DNA follows: TGTGCCAGCAGCCCAAACCGAGGCAGGGTCGGGGGAAACACCATATATTTT.